Listed below are T cell receptor beta chains from one sample, sequenced in a study of a mutant IDH1 vaccine in newly diagnosed glioma. These receptors have no known antigen. Measured with immunoSEQ multiplex PCR; TCRdb has only the in-frame clones, and not every one. Of just over 35,000 clones listed, 80% are singletons. The sample was peripheral blood mononuclear cells (PBMCs), taken from a glioma patient whose treatment included an IDH1 peptide vaccine. The receptors were gathered from a woman aged 25-40 years with glioma. Some clones in this sample may be carry-over from other donors' samples. The CDR3 runs from the conserved cysteine through the conserved F or W. The D gene is left open where the match is weak. A row's size may be missing; if present it is once, few, many or a size class.

NA	TRBV10-1	NA	TRBJ2-3	13	CASSEGAPDTQYF	TGCGCCAGCAGTGAGGGGGCTCCGGATACGCAGTATTTT
NA	TRBV2	NA	TRBJ2-4	15	CASSVFIGAKNIQYF	TGTGCCAGCAGTGTTTTCATAGGGGCCAAAAACATTCAGTACTTC
TRBD1	TRBV14	NA	TRBJ1-3	14	CASSQIQGRNTIYF	TGTGCCAGCAGCCAAATACAGGGGAGGAACACCATATATTTT
NA	TRBV5-6	NA	TRBJ2-7	14	CASSGPTGLHEQYF	TGTGCCAGCAGCGGCCCGACAGGACTCCACGAGCAGTACTTC
TRBD1	TRBV10-3	few	TRBJ2-7	11	CAMGQGAEQYF	TGTGCCATGGGACAGGGGGCCGAGCAGTACTTC
TRBD1	TRBV4-1	NA	TRBJ1-4	17	CASKVIGTGGAKEKLFF	TGCGCCAGCAAGGTGATAGGGACAGGGGGCGCAAAAGAAAAACTGTTTTTT
NA	TRBV7-2	NA	TRBJ1-5	17	CASSLFPSGDSNQPQHF	TGTGCCAGCAGCTTATTTCCCTCAGGGGATAGCAATCAGCCCCAGCATTTT
NA	TRBV6-5	once	TRBJ2-7	12	CASSYFPGSYFF	TGTGCCAGCAGTTACTTTCCAGGGTCTTACTTCTTC
NA	TRBV4-1	NA	TRBJ2-1	14	CASSQDPSGREQFF	TGCGCCAGCAGCCAAGATCCCAGCGGGCGTGAGCAGTTCTTC
NA	TRBV2	NA	TRBJ1-2	12	CASRTTVYGYTF	TGTGCCAGCAGGACGACCGTCTATGGCTACACCTTC
TRBD1	TRBV10-3	NA	TRBJ2-2	16	CAISAGQGVDTGELFF	TGTGCCATCAGCGCCGGACAGGGGGTGGACACCGGGGAGCTGTTTTTT
NA	TRBV30	few	TRBJ1-1	11	CAWGGGTEAFF	TGTGCCTGGGGGGGAGGCACTGAAGCTTTCTTT
NA	TRBV30	once	TRBJ1-2	14	CASEGPPASGGYTF	TGTGCCTCCGAGGGGCCTCCAGCCTCGGGCGGCTACACCTTC
NA	TRBV29-1	NA	TRBJ1-4	12	CSVPGDNTKLFF	TGCAGCGTTCCGGGGGACAACACAAAACTGTTTTTT
TRBD2	TRBV7-8	NA	TRBJ2-7	15	CASSLGASGSNEQYF	TGTGCCAGCAGCTTGGGGGCTAGCGGGAGTAACGAGCAGTACTTC
NA	TRBV6-1	NA	TRBJ1-1	11	CASRTGSEAFF	TGTGCCAGCAGAACGGGTTCTGAAGCTTTCTTT
NA	TRBV10-2	few	TRBJ1-1	13	CASSGRTNTEAFF	TGCGCCAGCAGTGGGCGGACCAACACTGAAGCTTTCTTT
NA	TRBV27	NA	TRBJ2-7	13	CASSGQGVYEQYF	TGTGCCAGTTCGGGACAAGGCGTCTACGAGCAGTACTTC
TRBD1	TRBV19	NA	TRBJ1-1	15	CASSGQGPGGTEAFF	TGTGCCAGTAGTGGACAGGGGCCCGGGGGCACTGAAGCTTTCTTT
NA	TRBV19	NA	TRBJ2-3	14	CASSIRGGQDTQYF	TGTGCCAGTAGTATCAGGGGAGGGCAAGATACGCAGTATTTT
NA	TRBV27	NA	TRBJ1-5	13	CASSWNRDQPQHF	TGTGCCAGCAGTTGGAACCGGGATCAGCCCCAGCATTTT
TRBD1	TRBV4-1	NA	TRBJ2-2	18	CASSQDRDRGMNTGELFF	TGCGCCAGCAGCCAAGACCGGGACAGGGGGATGAACACCGGGGAGCTGTTTTTT
TRBD1	TRBV15	NA	TRBJ1-2	16	CATSPGGTGEIHGYTF	TGTGCCACCAGTCCAGGAGGGACAGGGGAGATCCATGGCTACACCTTC
NA	TRBV6-5	NA	TRBJ1-4	15	CASSYAGGAGEKLFF	TGTGCCAGCAGTTACGCCGGGGGGGCCGGGGAAAAACTGTTTTTT
TRBD1	TRBV9	NA	TRBJ2-1	14	CASSPGDRTNEQFF	TGTGCCAGCAGCCCAGGGGACAGAACGAATGAGCAGTTCTTC
TRBD1	TRBV30	NA	TRBJ1-1	14	CACRGDRAPTEAFF	TGTGCCTGCCGTGGGGACAGGGCTCCGACTGAAGCTTTCTTT
TRBD2	TRBV9	NA	TRBJ2-7	16	CASSVAPSGGTYEQYF	TGTGCCAGCAGCGTAGCCCCTAGCGGGGGAACCTACGAGCAGTACTTC
TRBD2	TRBV7-9	NA	TRBJ2-2	17	CASSERGLADNTGELFF	TGTGCCAGCAGCGAGAGGGGACTAGCGGATAACACCGGGGAGCTGTTTTTT
TRBD1	TRBV5-4	NA	TRBJ2-7	16	CASSRVTGTGGHEQYF	TGTGCCAGCAGCCGGGTTACCGGGACAGGGGGCCACGAGCAGTACTTC
NA	TRBV6-5	NA	TRBJ1-1	15	CASSYSGEGNTEAFF	TGTGCCAGCAGTTACTCTGGCGAGGGAAACACTGAAGCTTTCTTT
NA	TRBV27	NA	TRBJ1-5	16	CASSLTAKGSNQPQHF	TGTGCCAGCAGTTTGACAGCCAAAGGCAGCAATCAGCCCCAGCATTTT
NA	TRBV5-4	NA	TRBJ2-7	15	CASSLSAGGGGEQYF	TGTGCCAGCAGCTTGTCAGCCGGTGGAGGGGGCGAGCAGTACTTC
TRBD1	TRBV2	few	TRBJ1-4	14	CASRIPGQGGKLFF	TGTGCCAGCAGGATTCCGGGACAGGGTGGAAAACTGTTTTTT
NA	TRBV4-2	few	TRBJ2-2	14	CASSRSDTTGELFF	TGTGCCAGCAGCCGGTCAGATACGACCGGGGAGCTGTTTTTT
TRBD2	TRBV5-1	NA	TRBJ2-7	17	CASSLGGLAGSSYEQYF	TGCGCCAGCAGCTTGGGAGGGCTAGCGGGGTCCTCCTACGAGCAGTACTTC
NA	TRBV5-4	NA	TRBJ2-7	14	CASSPGRLLNEQYF	TGTGCCAGCAGCCCGGGACGGCTTTTGAACGAGCAGTACTTC
NA	TRBV30	few	TRBJ1-1	11	CAWSVSGEAFF	TGTGCCTGGAGTGTATCAGGGGAAGCTTTCTTT